Presented here are 2 T cell receptor beta chains from one specimen sequenced in a study of blood T cell repertoires in COVID-19. Some clones are missing from TCRdb's copy, which holds only in-frame ones; the method was immunoSEQ multiplex PCR. This sample has 140,000 to 150,000 clones, with 88% found just once. Input material: peripheral blood. The receptor source for this set is a human donor in a cohort sampled during active COVID-19.

The chain couples TRBV7-2 to TRBJ2-2; 12 positions agree with TRBD1. CDR1 is SGHTA, CDR2 FQGNSA, per germline. CDR3 size: 18 residues. V lost 1 base, J lost 6 bases, and 9 bases stayed unmatched. CDR3 protein: CASSLVGTGGGTPGELFF. Here the CDR3 DNA reads TGTGCCAGCAGCTTAGTAGGGACAGGGGGCGGTACACCCGGGGAGCTGTTTTTT.

This chain connects TRBV29-1 to TRBJ2-7, with 7 positions matching TRBD2. This CDR3 contains 16 residues. Trimming at V came to 4 bases and at J to 4 bases, leaving 16 bases not matched to a gene. Germline V CDR1 and CDR2: SQVTM, ANQGSEA. The CDR3 DNA sequence: TGCAGCGTTGCGGGCAAGGGCGGGAGAAGTATATACGAGCAGTACTTC. It is translated as CSVAGKGGRSIYEQYF.